This TCR beta chain was recovered during a study of blood T cells in healthy people across ages. Per sample, a minimum of 6.5 million PBMCs were isolated. Then a second PCR, running about 6 to 12 cycles, was carried out with a sample-barcoded 5' primer and a J-beta primer mix. One entry per CDR3 protein results from TCRdb running MiXCR on the 5' RACE reads. This sample has about 970,000 distinct CDR3 sequences, with roughly half found just once. The ends were cut back, 7 bases at V and 4 bases at J, with 13 bases in the middle. The germline gives CDR1 SQVTM, CDR2 ANQGSEA. The CDR3 is 12 residues long.

The chain uses TRBV29-1 and TRBJ1-2, with TRBD1 as a possible D gene (5 bases). The sample was blood. The TCR comes from an older woman in good health. CDR3 residues: CSAGDGSYGYTF. The CDR3 DNA is TGCAGCGCCGGGGACGGGAGCTATGGCTACACCTTC.